The sample holds a few counts of the clone carrying this T cell receptor beta chain. Its target is not known. Investigators reverse transcribed all isolated RNA, so they sequenced expressed TCRB transcripts. Sequencing of naive, central memory and regulatory T cell samples gave an average of around 3.6 million reads. Some clones are missing from TCRdb's copy, which holds only in-frame ones; the method was immunoSEQ multiplex PCR. The sample yields 400,000 to 550,000 clones, 11% seen once. CDR3 length: 15 amino acids. Deletions cut 2 bases from V and 8 bases from J, with 16 bases between. Germline CDR1 MNHEY, CDR2 SVGAGI. The data derive from a study of beta chain features in type 1 diabetes. General study points: Across all four CD4+ subsets, people with type 1 diabetes showed modestly shorter TCRB CDR3s.

This chain uses TRBV6-5 with TRBJ2-1, with D possibly matching TRBD2 (6 bases). Sequencing input: naive CD4+ T cells from blood. The TCR was taken from a woman under 30 in good health. CDR3 protein: CASSYGGTAGYEQFF. DNA for the CDR3: TGTGCCAGCAGTTACGGCGGTACGGCGGGATATGAGCAGTTCTTC.